This T cell receptor beta chain is drawn from a study of long-term antiretroviral therapy in people with HIV. Whole-study findings and limits: Pre-ART expanded TRB clones stayed dominant throughout, though often decreasing after ART.

Details on this clone: Its antigen is still unknown.

An immunoSEQ assay, version v3.0, was performed at survey level. Profiled with immunoSEQ multiplex PCR; TCRdb holds only in-frame clones, not every one. This sample carries almost 30,000 clones, 85% to 90% of them seen once, and the ten largest clones take less than 8.5%. The receptor comes from a man aged 45-60 years with HIV. Sequencing used unsorted PBMCs, obtained 3.2 years before starting antiretroviral therapy.

This CDR3 reads CASAKGFTANVEAFF. CDR3 bases: TGTGCCAGCGCGAAGGGTTTCACCGCAAACGTTGAAGCTTTCTTT. The chain has TRBV27 and TRBJ1-1; D uncertain. The germline V gene encodes CDR1 MNHEY and CDR2 SMNVEV (reference sequence). V lost 8 bases, J lost 7 bases, and 23 bases lay in between. The CDR3 length is 15 residues.